The sequence of this TCR beta chain was determined in a study of blood T cells in healthy people across ages (dated by TCRdb to 2014 to 2015). Describing the broader study: In model experiments, roughly one uniquely barcoded TCR beta cDNA molecule per two T cells was captured by template switching. To track age-related changes in TCR beta repertoire diversity, the study relied on deep sequencing normalized with unique cDNA molecular identifiers. The donors were divided into four age groups: young (average about 16 years), middle-aged (approximately 41), aged (approximately 62) and long-lived (about 79). To avoid experimental bias, donors of different ages were distributed randomly across sequencing lanes. Two additional independent replicas of 1 million unique cDNA reads from the same blood draw were analyzed for two donors (one aged 18 to 30 and one aged 80 or older). Overall study results and their limits: Compared with the aged group, the long-lived group had more naive CD4+ T cells, fewer expanded clones and increased TCR diversity, suggesting age selection. Because profiling used bulk unsorted PBMCs, naive and antigen-experienced compartments could not be compared conclusively. As age increased, observed TCR beta diversity per million T cells dropped in a roughly linear way, and a significant reduction was already evident by age 40. The percentage of naive T cells measured by flow cytometry correlated strongly with observed TCR beta diversity. Total diversity estimates from one million sequenced T cells were considered lower bounds and underestimates. Because the CMV infection status of the donors was unknown, age-related changes in expanded clonotypes may potentially have been confounded.

The CDR3 sequence holds 17 residues, the cysteine and phenylalanine included. Just the 51-base CDR3 DNA is kept, in frame starting at base 1. Trimming takes 3 bases off V and 4 bases off J; junction bases not matched to a gene: 13. As to this clonotype: The antigen it recognizes is unknown. No base quality values were provided; no much bigger clone lies one nucleotide off.

The library was prepared using 5' RACE. TCRdb records Illumina HiSeq 2500 as the sequencer. A second roughly 6 to 11 cycle PCR used a sample-barcoded 5' primer and a J-beta primer mix. A template-switch 5' adaptor carrying 12 random nucleotides introduced a unique molecular identifier onto each TCR beta cDNA molecule. At least 2.5 million CDR3-containing paired-end reads were obtained from each sample. All of the RNA was converted into first-strand cDNA using the Mint cDNA synthesis kit, with a TRBC-specific oligonucleotide serving as the primer. Following uracil-DNA glycosylase treatment, all cDNA underwent a first 18-cycle PCR with the universal primers M1SS and BC2_uni_R. On the authors' methods: For normalization, 1 million high-quality reads were randomly selected from each sample, with every read carrying a distinct molecular identifier. Reads sharing molecular identifiers were discarded rather than binned into consensus sequences. MiTCR, with a Q25 quality threshold and the strictest error-elimination algorithm, was used for CDR3 identification, clonotype clustering and error correction. A nonparametric unseen species model with Euler transformation was used to estimate a lower bound on total TCR beta diversity. Using fastp trimming at Q25 and MiXCR clonotype assembly, TCRdb reanalyzed the public sequencing data and kept in-frame beta chains. Records with the same CDR3 protein are collapsed into one entry carrying the most frequent genes and DNA. The V and J calls and clone size are TCRdb's, not the authors'. The sample records 790,000 or so distinct CDR3 sequences, 35% to 60% of which are singletons. Around a sixth of the sample comes from the top ten.

Systemically healthy Caucasian individuals from Russia, some 36 in total and aged roughly 6 to 100 years, were included as donors. Each donor gave approximately 9.4 milliliters of peripheral blood, drawn into EDTA-treated Vacutainer tubes. Ficoll-Paque density-gradient centrifugation was used to isolate PBMCs, with at least 7 million obtained per sample. Trizol reagent was used to extract total RNA from PBMCs, with at least 5.5 micrograms per sample. For every donor, flow cytometry on a PBMC aliquot measured the percentage of naive CD45RAhigh/CD27high T cells. The sample consisted of blood. The source of this sequence is a man at least 80 years old in good health. The receptor chain draws on TRBV12-3 or TRBV12-4 and TRBJ2-3, with 7 middle bases fitting TRBD2. The DNA sequence reads TGTGCCAGCAGTTTTCCCCCCGAGGGACTACTGGCAGATACGCAGTATTTT. The resulting protein is CASSFPPEGLLADTQYF.